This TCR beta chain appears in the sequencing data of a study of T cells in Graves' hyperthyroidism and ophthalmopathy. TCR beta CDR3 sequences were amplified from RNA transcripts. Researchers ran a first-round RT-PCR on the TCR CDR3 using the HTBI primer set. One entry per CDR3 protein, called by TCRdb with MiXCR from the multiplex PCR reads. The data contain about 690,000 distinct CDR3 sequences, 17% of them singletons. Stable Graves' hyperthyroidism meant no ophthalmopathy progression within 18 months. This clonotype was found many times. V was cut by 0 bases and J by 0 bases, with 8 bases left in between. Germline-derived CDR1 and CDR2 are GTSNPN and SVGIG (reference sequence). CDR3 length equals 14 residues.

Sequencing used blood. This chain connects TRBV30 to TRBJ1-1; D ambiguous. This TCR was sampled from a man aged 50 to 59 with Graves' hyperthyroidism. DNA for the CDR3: TGTGCCTGGAGTGTAAGGCGGCTGAACACTGAAGCTTTCTTT. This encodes CAWSVRRLNTEAFF. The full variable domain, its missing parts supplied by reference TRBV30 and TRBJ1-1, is SQTIHQWPATLVQPVGSPLSLECTVEGTSNPNLYWYRQAAGRGLQLLFYSVGIGQISSEVPQNLSASRPQDRQFILSSKKLLLSDSGFYLCAWSVRRLNTEAFFGQGTRLTVV.